Listed below are T cell receptor beta chains from one sample, sequenced in a study of cytomegalovirus exposure and HLA in healthy donors. Sequencing used immunoSEQ multiplex PCR; TCRdb keeps in-frame clones, though not all of them. The sample yields over 80,000 clones, 70% to 75% seen once. Sequencing was carried out using PBMCs. Source of these receptors: a man aged 35-49 years in good health and CMV-seronegative. CDR3s include the opening cysteine and the closing phenylalanine or tryptophan. D genes are given only for firm matches. Only some rows state a clone size, as once, few, many or a class for expanded clones.

.	TRBD2	TRBV7-6	TRBJ2-7	CASSLAGTSGGARNEQYF	TGTGCCAGCAGCTTAGCCGGGACTAGCGGGGGGGCGAGGAACGAGCAGTACTTC
.	TRBD2	TRBV6-1	TRBJ2-7	CASSPLGTNYYEQYF	TGTGCCAGCAGTCCCCTTGGGACTAATTACTACGAGCAGTACTTC
.	TRBD1	TRBV18	TRBJ1-5	CASSSRQGDQPQHF	TGTGCCAGCTCATCCCGACAGGGTGATCAGCCCCAGCATTTT
few	.	TRBV4-2	TRBJ1-2	CASSQDRQRRGGYTF	TGTGCCAGCAGCCAAGATCGCCAGCGACGTGGTGGCTACACCTTC
.	TRBD1	TRBV6-1	TRBJ1-4	CASGNRGITNEKLFF	TGTGCCAGCGGGAACAGGGGCATAACTAATGAAAAACTGTTTTTT
.	TRBD1	TRBV5-1	TRBJ2-5	CASSSGQVQETQYF	TGCGCCAGCAGCTCCGGACAGGTACAAGAGACCCAGTACTTC
.	.	TRBV11-2	TRBJ1-2	CASSFRAGYTF	TGTGCCAGCAGCTTCAGGGCTGGCTACACCTTC
.	.	TRBV18	TRBJ2-5	CASSPNRGVGETQYF	TGTGCCAGCTCACCCAATCGCGGGGTCGGGGAGACCCAGTACTTC
.	.	TRBV5-1	TRBJ2-5	CASSSQLSTQYF	TGCGCCAGCAGCTCACAGTTGTCGACCCAGTACTTC
.	.	TRBV7-9	TRBJ1-4	CASSRAGGEKLFF	TGTGCCAGCAGCCGAGCGGGTGGTGAAAAACTGTTTTTT
.	.	TRBV7-2	TRBJ1-5	CASSVIGGDQPQHF	TGTGCCAGCAGCGTAATCGGGGGGGATCAGCCCCAGCATTTT
once	.	TRBV2	TRBJ1-5	CASSVRSRPVQPQHF	TGTGCCAGCAGTGTAAGATCCAGGCCGGTTCAGCCCCAGCATTTT
few	.	TRBV9	TRBJ2-1	CASSVAVRNEQFF	TGTGCCAGCAGCGTAGCTGTCCGGAATGAGCAGTTCTTC
once	TRBD1	TRBV7-9	TRBJ1-1	CASSPWTGGATEAFF	TGTGCCAGCAGCCCCTGGACAGGAGGTGCCACTGAAGCTTTCTTT
once	.	TRBV5-8	TRBJ2-7	CASSHGGLGNNYEQYF	TGTGCCAGCAGCCATGGGGGGTTGGGGAATAACTACGAGCAGTACTTC
.	TRBD2	TRBV5-4	TRBJ2-2	CASSLLRGGGVTGELFF	TGTGCCAGCAGCCTCCTGAGGGGCGGGGGGGTCACCGGGGAGCTGTTTTTT
.	.	TRBV5-1	TRBJ2-7	CASSLSSAPYEQYF	TGCGCCAGCAGCTTGTCTAGCGCACCCTACGAGCAGTACTTC
.	.	TRBV27	TRBJ1-5	CASSWSGNQPQHF	TGTGCCAGCAGTTGGAGTGGCAATCAGCCCCAGCATTTT
few	.	TRBV5-1	TRBJ2-1	CASRIGPEAQFF	TGCGCCAGCAGGATAGGCCCTGAGGCGCAGTTCTTC
few	.	TRBV2	TRBJ1-1	CASRTGFTEAFF	TGTGCCAGCAGAACAGGGTTTACTGAAGCTTTCTTT
.	.	TRBV29-1	TRBJ1-3	CSVEPGISGNTIYF	TGCAGCGTTGAACCGGGTATCTCTGGAAACACCATATATTTT
.	.	TRBV5-1	TRBJ2-2	CASQGSGELFF	TGCGCCAGTCAGGGGTCCGGGGAGCTGTTTTTT
.	TRBD1	TRBV29-1	TRBJ2-1	CSVEGSGGYYNEQFF	TGCAGCGTTGAAGGTTCAGGGGGCTACTACAATGAGCAGTTCTTC
.	.	TRBV18	TRBJ2-4	CASSPWGDKNIQYF	TGTGCCAGCTCACCGTGGGGGGATAAAAACATTCAGTACTTC
.	.	TRBV6-5	TRBJ1-6	CASSYQTGLNSPLHF	TGTGCCAGCAGTTACCAGACAGGACTTAATTCACCCCTCCACTTT
few	.	TRBV5-5	TRBJ1-5	CASSSNTGHLNQPQHF	TGTGCCAGCAGCTCAAACACGGGACATCTCAATCAGCCCCAGCATTTT
.	.	TRBV12-5	TRBJ2-3	CASGLVRNEGPTDTQYF	TGTGCTAGTGGTTTGGTTAGGAATGAGGGCCCTACAGATACGCAGTATTTT